The T cell receptor beta chain under discussion was sequenced for a study of regulatory T cells in long-lasting Graves disease. Study-level results: Compared with new cases, persistent Graves' patients showed reduced TCR diversity.

As to time point: newly diagnosed GD, antithyroid drugs for less than 3 months. There was RNA extracted from PBMCs, and the TCR library was made from it. Arm-PCR of CDR3 regions and iRepertoire HTBI primers were the basis on which TCR beta libraries were built. Via MiXCR, TCRdb re-called the multiplex PCR reads, giving one row per CDR3 protein. The sample records more than 300,000 distinct CDR3 sequences, 16% being singletons. Trimming pared 2 bases from V and 0 bases from J, leaving 9 bases between. Germline V CDR1 and CDR2: SNHLY, FYNNEI. The CDR3 has 15 amino acids. This clonotype was seen ten or more times. Its antigen is unknown. These same data were also listed under a study on T cells in Graves' hyperthyroidism and ophthalmopathy. As that study records: Criteria for exclusion of patients were uncontrolled infection, other autoimmune disease, pregnancy or lactation. TCR CDR3 regions were first amplified by RT-PCR with HTBI primers. Model-based prediction identified ophthalmopathy a median roughly 6.1 months prior to its onset.

This specimen consisted of peripheral blood mononuclear cells (PBMCs), obtained at new diagnosis, from a patient treated with antithyroid drugs. J is TRBJ2-3 and V is TRBV2; D gene uncertain. The clonotype was recovered from a woman under 30 with Graves disease. The CDR3 protein is CASSELPQSTDTQYF. The CDR3 DNA follows: TGTGCCAGCAGTGAACTCCCGCAGAGCACAGATACGCAGTATTTT.